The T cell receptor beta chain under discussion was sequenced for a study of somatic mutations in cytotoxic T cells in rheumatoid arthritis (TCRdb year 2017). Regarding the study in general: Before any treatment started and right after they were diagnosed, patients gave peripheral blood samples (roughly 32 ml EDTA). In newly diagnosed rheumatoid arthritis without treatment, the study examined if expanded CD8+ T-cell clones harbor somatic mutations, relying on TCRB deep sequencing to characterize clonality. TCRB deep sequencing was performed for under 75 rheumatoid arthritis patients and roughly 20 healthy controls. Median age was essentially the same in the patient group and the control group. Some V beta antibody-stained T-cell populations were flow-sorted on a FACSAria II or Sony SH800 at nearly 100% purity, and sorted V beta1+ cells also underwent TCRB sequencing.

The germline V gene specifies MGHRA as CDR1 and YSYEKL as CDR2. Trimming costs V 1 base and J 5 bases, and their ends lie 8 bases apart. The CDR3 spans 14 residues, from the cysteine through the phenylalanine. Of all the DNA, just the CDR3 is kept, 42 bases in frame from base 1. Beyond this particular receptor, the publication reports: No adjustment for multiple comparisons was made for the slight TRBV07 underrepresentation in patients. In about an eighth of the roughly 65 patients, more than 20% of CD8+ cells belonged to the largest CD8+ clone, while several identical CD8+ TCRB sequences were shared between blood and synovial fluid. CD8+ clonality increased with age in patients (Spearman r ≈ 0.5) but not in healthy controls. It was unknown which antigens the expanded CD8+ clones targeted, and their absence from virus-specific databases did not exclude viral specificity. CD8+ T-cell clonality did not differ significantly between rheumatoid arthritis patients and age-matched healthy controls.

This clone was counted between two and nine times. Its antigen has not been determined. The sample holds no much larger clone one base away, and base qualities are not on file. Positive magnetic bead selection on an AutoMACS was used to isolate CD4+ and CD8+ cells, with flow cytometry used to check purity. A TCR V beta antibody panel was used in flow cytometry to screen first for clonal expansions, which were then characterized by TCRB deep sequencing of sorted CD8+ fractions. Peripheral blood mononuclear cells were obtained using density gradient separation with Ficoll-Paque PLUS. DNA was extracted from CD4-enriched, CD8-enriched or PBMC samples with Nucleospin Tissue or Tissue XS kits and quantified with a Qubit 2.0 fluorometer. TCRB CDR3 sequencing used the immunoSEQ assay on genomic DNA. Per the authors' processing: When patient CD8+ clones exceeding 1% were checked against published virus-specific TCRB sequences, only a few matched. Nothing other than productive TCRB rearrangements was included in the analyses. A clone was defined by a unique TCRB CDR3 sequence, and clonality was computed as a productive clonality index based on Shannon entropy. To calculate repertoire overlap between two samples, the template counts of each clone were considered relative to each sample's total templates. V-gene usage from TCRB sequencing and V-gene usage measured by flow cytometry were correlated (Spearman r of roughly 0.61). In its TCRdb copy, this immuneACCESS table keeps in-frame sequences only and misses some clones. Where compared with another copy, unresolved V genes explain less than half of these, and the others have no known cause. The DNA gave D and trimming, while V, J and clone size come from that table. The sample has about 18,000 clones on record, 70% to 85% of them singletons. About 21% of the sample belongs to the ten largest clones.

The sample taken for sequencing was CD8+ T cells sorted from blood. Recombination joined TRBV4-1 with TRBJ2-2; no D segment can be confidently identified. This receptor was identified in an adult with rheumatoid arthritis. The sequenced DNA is TGCGCCAGCAGCCAAGGAGCGTGGACCGGGGAGCTGTTTTTT. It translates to CASSQGAWTGELFF.